This TCR beta chain came from a study of blood T cell repertoires in COVID-19. In the study overall: Sites in the United States, Italy and Spain provided acute and convalescent COVID-19 samples. Sample material is recorded as cDNA or gDNA derived from T cells, B-cell-depleted T cells, or PBMCs.

Under the authors' procedure: Amplification with reference gene primers provided the estimates of nucleated cell counts. Generated by immunoSEQ multiplex PCR, the TCRdb table keeps only in-frame clones and is missing some. The DNA gave D and trimming, while V, J and clone size come from that table. This sample has about 150,000 clones, with roughly 88% found just once. The CDR3 has 16 residues. Germline CDR1 and CDR2: MGHRA and YSYEKL. V dropped 1 base and J dropped 8 bases, with 17 bases sitting between them. The V gene is TRBV4-1, the J gene TRBJ2-2; the D gene is possibly TRBD2 (6 bases). The TCR sequence derives from a woman aged 45 to 65 with acute or convalescent COVID-19. Sequencing used peripheral blood. CDR3 coding DNA: TGCGCCAGCAGCCAAGGACGACTTCTAGGAGGGGGGGAGCTGTTTTTT. Translation: CASSQGRLLGGGELFF.